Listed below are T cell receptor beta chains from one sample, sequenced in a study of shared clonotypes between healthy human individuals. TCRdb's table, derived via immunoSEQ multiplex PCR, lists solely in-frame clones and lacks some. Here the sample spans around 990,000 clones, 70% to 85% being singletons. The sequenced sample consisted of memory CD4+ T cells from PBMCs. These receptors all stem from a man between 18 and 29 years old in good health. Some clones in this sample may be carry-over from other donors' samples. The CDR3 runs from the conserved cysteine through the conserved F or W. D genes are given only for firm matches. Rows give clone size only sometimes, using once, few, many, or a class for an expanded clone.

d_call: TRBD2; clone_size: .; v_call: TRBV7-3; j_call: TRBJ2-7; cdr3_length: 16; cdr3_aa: CASSLTGTSGPRGQYF; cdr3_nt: TGTGCCAGCAGCTTAACCGGGACTAGCGGCCCGCGCGGGCAGTACTTC
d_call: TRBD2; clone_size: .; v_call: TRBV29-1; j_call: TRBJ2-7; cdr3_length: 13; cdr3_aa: CSASRGSGYEQYF; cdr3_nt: TGCAGCGCCTCACGGGGTAGCGGGTACGAGCAGTACTTC
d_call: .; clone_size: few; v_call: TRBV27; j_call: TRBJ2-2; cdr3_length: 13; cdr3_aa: CASRSPFDGELFF; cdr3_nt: TGTGCCAGCAGGTCCCCATTCGACGGGGAGCTGTTTTTT
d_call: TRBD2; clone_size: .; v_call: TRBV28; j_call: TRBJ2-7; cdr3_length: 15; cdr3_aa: CASSDTDRDYYEQYF; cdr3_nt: TGTGCCAGCAGTGATACGGATAGGGACTACTACGAGCAGTACTTC
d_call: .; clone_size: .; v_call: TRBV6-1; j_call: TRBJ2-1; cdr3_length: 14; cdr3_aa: CASSEGGSRDGQFF; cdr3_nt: TGTGCCAGCAGTGAAGGGGGATCCAGGGATGGGCAGTTCTTC
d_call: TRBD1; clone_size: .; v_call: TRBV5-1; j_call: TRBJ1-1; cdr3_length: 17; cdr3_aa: CASSATPARTGDTEAFF; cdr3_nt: TGCGCCAGCAGCGCAACTCCCGCGAGGACAGGGGACACTGAAGCTTTCTTT
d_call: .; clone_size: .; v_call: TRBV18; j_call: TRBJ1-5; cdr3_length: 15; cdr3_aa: CASSPRGHSNQPQHF; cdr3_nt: TGTGCCAGCTCACCACGCGGACATAGCAATCAGCCCCAGCATTTT
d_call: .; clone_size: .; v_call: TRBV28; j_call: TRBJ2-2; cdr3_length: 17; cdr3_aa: CASSLGGALSNTGELFF; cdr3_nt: TGTGCCAGCAGTTTAGGAGGGGCCCTCTCGAACACCGGGGAGCTGTTTTTT
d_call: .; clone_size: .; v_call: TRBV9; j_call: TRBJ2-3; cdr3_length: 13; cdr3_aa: CASSVAVGDTQYF; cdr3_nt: TGTGCCAGCAGCGTAGCAGTGGGAGATACGCAGTATTTT
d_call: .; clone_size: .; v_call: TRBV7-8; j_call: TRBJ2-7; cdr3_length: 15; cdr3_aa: CASSQSVTNSYEQYF; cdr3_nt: TGTGCCAGCAGCCAAAGCGTGACGAACTCCTACGAGCAGTACTTC
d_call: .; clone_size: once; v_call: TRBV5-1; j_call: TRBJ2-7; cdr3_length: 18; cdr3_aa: CASSLGAPATGPIYEQYF; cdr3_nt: TGCGCCAGCAGCTTGGGGGCCCCCGCGACCGGTCCCATCTACGAGCAGTACTTC